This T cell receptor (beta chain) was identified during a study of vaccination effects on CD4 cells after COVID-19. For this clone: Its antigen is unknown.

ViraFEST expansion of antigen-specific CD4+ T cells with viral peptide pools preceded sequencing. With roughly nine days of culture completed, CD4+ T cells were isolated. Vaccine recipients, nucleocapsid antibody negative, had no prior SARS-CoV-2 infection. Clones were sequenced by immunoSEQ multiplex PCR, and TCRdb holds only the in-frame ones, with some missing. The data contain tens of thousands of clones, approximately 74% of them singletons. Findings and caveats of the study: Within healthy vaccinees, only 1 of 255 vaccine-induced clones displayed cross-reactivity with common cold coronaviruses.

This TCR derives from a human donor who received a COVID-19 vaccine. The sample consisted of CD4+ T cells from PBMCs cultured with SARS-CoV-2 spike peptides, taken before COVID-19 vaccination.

Here the CDR3 reads CASRGDRSQHQPQHF. CDR3 coding DNA: TGTGCCAGCAGAGGGGACAGGAGCCAACATCAGCCCCAGCATTTT. V is TRBV2 and J is TRBJ1-5; 8 bases are a match to TRBD1. Germline CDR1 reads SNHLY; CDR2 reads FYNNEI. CDR3 length: 15 amino acids. The V segment lost 6 bases and the J segment 5 bases; nucleotides outside the gene matches: 9.